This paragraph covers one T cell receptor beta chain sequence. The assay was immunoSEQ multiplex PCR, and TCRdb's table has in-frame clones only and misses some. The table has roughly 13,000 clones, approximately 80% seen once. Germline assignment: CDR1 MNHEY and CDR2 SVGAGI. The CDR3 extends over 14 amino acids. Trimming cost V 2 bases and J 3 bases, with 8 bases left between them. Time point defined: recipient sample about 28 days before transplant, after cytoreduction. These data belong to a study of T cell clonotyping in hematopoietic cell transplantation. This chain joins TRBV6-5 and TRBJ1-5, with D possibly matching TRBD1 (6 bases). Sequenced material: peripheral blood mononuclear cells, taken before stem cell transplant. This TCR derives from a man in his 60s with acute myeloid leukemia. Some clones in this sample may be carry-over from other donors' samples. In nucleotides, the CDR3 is TGTGCCAGCAGTTACAGGGGGGACAATCAGCCCCAGCATTTT. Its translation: CASSYRGDNQPQHF.